The present T cell receptor beta chain was sequenced within a study of shared clonotypes between healthy human individuals. Study as a whole: The study used three CD4 naive, three CD4 memory, two CD8 naive and one CD8 memory plate per donor.

Concerning this clone itself: Its antigen is not known.

General study findings and limits: The small donor group covered limited genetic and exposure diversity.

Deep-level running was used for the assay. Sequencing used immunoSEQ multiplex PCR; TCRdb keeps in-frame clones, though not all of them. The sample has 740,000 or so clones, about 80% seen once. This sequence originates from a woman in her thirties in good health. The sequenced sample was memory CD4+ T cells sorted from blood. Subset of the sample: CD45RA-negative fraction.

The CDR3 here is CASTLAGYDEQFF. CDR3 sequence (DNA): TGTGCCAGCACTCTAGCGGGATACGATGAGCAGTTCTTC. The chain joins TRBV25-1 to TRBJ2-1, with 9 positions matching TRBD2. The CDR3 spans 13 residues. Germline CDR1 is MGHDK and CDR2 is SYGVNS. Losses at the gene ends were 7 bases for V and 8 bases for J; bases not matched to a gene: 6. The full variable domain, its missing parts supplied by reference TRBV25-1 and TRBJ2-1, is EADIYQTPRYLVIGTGKKITLECSQTMGHDKMYWYQQDPGMELHLIHYSYGVNSTEKGDLSSESTVSRIRTEHFPLTLESARPSHTSQYLCASTLAGYDEQFFGPGTRLTVL.